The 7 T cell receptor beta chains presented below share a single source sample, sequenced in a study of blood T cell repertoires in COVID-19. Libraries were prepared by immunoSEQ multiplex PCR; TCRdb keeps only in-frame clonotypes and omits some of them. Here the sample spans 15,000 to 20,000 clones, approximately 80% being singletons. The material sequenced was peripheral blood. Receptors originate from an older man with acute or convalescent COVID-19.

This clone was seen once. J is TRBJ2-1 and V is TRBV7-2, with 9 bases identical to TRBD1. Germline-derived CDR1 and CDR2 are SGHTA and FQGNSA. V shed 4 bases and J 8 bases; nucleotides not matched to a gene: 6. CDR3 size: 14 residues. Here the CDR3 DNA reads TGTGCCAGCAGCTCGGACAGGGGAGGGTATGAGCAGTTCTTC. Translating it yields CASSSDRGGYEQFF.

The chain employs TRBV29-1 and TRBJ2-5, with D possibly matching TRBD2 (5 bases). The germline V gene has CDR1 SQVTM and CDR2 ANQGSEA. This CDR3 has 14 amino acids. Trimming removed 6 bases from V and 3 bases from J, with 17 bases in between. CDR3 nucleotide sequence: TGCAGCGTGAGGAGGACCGACACCAAAGAGACCCAGTACTTC. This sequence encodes CSVRRTDTKETQYF. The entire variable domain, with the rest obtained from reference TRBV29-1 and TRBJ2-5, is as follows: SAVISQKPSRDICQRGTSLTIQCQVDSQVTMMFWYRQQPGQSLTLIATANQGSEATYESGFVIDKFPISRPNLTFSTLTVSNMSPEDSSIYLCSVRRTDTKETQYFGPGTRLLVL.

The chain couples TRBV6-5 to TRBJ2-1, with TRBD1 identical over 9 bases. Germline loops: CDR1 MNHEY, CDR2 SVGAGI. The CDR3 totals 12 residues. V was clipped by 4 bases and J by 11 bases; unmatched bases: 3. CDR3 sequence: CASSFGTGKQFF. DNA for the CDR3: TGTGCCAGCAGTTTCGGGACAGGGAAGCAGTTCTTC.

CDR3 sequence (DNA): TGTGCCAGCAGAGATACAGGGGGGTCCACTGAAGCTTTCTTT. Translated: CASRDTGGSTEAFF. The chain is built from TRBV13 and TRBJ1-1; 8 nucleotides line up with TRBD1. CDR1 and CDR2 from the germline V gene are PRHDT and FYEKMQ (reference sequence). The J segment lost 4 bases and the V segment lost 6 bases, leaving 7 bases of the junction unmatched. The CDR3 runs 14 residues.

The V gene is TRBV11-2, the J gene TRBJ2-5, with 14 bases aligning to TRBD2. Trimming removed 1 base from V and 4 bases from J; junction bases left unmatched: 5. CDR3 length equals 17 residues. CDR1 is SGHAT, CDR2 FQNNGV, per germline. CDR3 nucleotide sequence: TGTGCCAGCAGCTTAGGCGGACTAGCGGGGGGAGGAGAGACCCAGTACTTC. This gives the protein CASSLGGLAGGGETQYF.

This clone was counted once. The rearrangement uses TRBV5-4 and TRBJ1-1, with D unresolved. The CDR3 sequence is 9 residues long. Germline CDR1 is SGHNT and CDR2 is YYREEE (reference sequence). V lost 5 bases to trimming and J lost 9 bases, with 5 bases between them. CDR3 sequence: CASRAQAFF. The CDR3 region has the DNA TGTGCCAGCAGGGCCCAAGCTTTCTTT. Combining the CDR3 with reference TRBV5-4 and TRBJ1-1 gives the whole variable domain ETGVTQSPTHLIKTRGQQVTLRCSSQSGHNTVSWYQQALGQGPQFIFQYYREEENGRGNFPPRFSGLQFPNYSSELNVNALELDDSALYLCASRAQAFFGQGTRLTVV.

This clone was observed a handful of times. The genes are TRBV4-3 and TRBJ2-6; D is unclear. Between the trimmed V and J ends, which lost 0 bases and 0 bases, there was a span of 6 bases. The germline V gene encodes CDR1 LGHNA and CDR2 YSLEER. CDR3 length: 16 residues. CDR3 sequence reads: CASSQDNGSGANVLTF. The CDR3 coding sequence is TGCGCCAGCAGCCAAGATAACGGCTCTGGGGCCAACGTCCTGACTTTC.